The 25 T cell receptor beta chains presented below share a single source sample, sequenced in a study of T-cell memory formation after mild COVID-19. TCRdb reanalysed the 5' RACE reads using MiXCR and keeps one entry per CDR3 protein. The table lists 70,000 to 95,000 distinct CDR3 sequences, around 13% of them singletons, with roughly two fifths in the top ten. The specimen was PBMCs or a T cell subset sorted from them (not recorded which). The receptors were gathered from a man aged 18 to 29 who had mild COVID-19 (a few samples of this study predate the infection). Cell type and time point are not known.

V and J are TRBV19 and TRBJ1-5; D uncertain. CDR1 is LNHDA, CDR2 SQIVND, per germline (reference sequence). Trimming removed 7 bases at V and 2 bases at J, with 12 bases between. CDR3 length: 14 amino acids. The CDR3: CASTTPAGNQPQHF. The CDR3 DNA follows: TGTGCCAGTACCACGCCGGCGGGCAATCAGCCCCAGCATTTT.

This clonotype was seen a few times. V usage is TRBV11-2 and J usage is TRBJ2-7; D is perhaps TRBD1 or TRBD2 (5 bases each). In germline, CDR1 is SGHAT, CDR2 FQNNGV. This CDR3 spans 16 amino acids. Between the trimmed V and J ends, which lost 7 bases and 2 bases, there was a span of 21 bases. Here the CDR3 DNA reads TGTGCCAGCACCTCAGGGAGTACGGGGCGGGCCTACGAGCAGTACTTC. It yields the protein CASTSGSTGRAYEQYF.

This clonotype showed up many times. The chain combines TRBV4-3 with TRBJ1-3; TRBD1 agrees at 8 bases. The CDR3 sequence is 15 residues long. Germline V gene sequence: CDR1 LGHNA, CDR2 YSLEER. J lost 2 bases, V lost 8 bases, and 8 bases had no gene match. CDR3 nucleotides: TGCGCCAGCGGACTGGACAGGGAGGCTGGAAACACCATATATTTT. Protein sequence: CASGLDREAGNTIYF.

The CDR3: CASSLGLLDNEQFF. The DNA of the CDR3 is TGCGCCAGCAGCTTGGGGCTTTTGGACAATGAGCAGTTCTTC. The chain links TRBV5-1 to TRBJ2-1; D ambiguous. The CDR3 contains 14 residues. V was cut by 0 bases and J by 5 bases, with 9 bases left in between. CDR1 and CDR2 (germline): SGHRS, YFSETQ.

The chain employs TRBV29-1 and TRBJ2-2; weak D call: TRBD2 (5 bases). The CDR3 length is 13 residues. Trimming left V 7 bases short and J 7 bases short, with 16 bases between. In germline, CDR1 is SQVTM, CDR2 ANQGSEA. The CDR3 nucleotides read TGCAGCGGGTCCTTAACGGGGAGCGGGGAGCTGTTTTTT. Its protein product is CSGSLTGSGELFF.

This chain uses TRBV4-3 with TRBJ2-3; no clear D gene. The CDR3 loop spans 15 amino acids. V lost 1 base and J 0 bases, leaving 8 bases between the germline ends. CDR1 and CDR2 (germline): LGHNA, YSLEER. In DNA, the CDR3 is TGCGCCAGCAGCCAAGGACACCCTAGCACAGATACGCAGTATTTT. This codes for CASSQGHPSTDTQYF.

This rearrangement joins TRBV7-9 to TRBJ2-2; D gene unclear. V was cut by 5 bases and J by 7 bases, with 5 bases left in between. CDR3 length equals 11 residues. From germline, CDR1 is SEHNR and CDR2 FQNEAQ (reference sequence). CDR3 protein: CASSPIGELFF. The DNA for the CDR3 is TGTGCCAGCAGCCCCATCGGGGAGCTGTTTTTT.

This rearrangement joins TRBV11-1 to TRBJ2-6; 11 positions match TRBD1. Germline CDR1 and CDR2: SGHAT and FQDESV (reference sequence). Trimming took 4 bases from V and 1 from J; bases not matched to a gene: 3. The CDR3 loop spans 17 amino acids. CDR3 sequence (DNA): TGTGCCAGCAGCTCCTGGGACAGGGGGTCTGGGGCCAACGTCCTGACTTTC. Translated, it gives CASSSWDRGSGANVLTF.

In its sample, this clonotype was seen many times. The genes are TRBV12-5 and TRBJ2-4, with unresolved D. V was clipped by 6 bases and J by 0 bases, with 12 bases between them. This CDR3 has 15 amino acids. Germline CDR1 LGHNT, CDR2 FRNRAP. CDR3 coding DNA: TGTGCTAGTGGGACCGCGGATCTAGCCAAAAACATTCAGTACTTC. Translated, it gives CASGTADLAKNIQYF.

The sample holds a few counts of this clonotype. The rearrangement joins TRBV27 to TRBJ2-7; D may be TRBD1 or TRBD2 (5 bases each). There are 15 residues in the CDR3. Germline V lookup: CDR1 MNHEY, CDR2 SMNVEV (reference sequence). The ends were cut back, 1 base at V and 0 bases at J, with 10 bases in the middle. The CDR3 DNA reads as TGTGCCAGCAGTTTATTCCCAGGGAGCTCCTACGAGCAGTACTTC. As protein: CASSLFPGSSYEQYF.

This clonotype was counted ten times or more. The CDR3 reads CASSFSDTQYF. In DNA, the CDR3 is TGTGCCAGCAGTTTCTCAGATACGCAGTATTTT. The V and J genes are TRBV12-3 or TRBV12-4 and TRBJ2-3; D is unclear. CDR3 length: 11 residues. The V end lost 3 bases, the J end lost 4 bases, and 2 bases lay between the germline ends.

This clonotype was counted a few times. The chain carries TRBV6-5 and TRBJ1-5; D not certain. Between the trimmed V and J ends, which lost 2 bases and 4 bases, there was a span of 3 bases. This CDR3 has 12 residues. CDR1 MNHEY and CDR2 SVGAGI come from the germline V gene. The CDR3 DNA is TGTGCCAGCAGTTACAGGAATCAGCCCCAGCATTTT. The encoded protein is CASSYRNQPQHF.

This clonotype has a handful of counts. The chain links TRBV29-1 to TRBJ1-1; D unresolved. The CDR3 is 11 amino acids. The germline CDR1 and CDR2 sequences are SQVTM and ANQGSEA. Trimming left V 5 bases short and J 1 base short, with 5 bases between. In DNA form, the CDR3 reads TGCAGCGTTTGGACGAACACTGAAGCTTTCTTT. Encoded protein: CSVWTNTEAFF.

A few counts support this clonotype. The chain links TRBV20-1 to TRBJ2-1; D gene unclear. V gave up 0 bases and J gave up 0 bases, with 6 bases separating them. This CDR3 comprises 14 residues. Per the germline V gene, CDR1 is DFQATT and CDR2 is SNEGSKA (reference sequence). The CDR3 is CSAREESSYNEQFF. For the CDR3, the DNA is TGCAGTGCTAGAGAAGAGAGCTCCTACAATGAGCAGTTCTTC.

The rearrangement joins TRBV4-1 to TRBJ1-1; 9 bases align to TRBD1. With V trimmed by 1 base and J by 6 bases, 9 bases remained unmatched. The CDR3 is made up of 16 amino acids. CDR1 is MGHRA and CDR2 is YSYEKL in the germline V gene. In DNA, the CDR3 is TGCGCCAGCAGCCAAGCGACCCGGGACAGGGCTGCTGAAGCTTTCTTT. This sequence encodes CASSQATRDRAAEAFF.

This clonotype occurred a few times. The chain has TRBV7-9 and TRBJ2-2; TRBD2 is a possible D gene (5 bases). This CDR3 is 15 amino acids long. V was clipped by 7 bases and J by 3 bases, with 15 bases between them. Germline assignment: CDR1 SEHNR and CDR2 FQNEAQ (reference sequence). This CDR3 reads CASTQVVRDTGELFF. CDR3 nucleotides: TGTGCCAGCACCCAAGTAGTGCGGGACACCGGGGAGCTGTTTTTT.

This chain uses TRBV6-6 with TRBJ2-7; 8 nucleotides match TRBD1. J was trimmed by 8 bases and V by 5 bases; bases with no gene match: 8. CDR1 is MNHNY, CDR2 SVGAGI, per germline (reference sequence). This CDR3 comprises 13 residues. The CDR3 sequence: CASSDKDREKQYV. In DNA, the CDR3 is TGTGCCAGCAGTGATAAGGACAGGGAAAAGCAGTACGTC.

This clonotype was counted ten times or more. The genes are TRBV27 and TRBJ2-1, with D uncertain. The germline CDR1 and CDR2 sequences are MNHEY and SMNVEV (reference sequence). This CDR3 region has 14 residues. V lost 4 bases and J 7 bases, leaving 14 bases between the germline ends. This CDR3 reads CASSWATSWNEQFF. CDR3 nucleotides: TGTGCCAGCAGTTGGGCAACCTCCTGGAATGAGCAGTTCTTC.

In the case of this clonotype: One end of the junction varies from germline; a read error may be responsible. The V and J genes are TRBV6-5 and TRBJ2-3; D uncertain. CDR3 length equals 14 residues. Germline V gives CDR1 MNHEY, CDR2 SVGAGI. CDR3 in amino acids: CASSYRPSTDKQYF. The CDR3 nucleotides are TGTGCCAGCAGTTACAGGCCCAGCACAGATAAGCAGTATTTT.

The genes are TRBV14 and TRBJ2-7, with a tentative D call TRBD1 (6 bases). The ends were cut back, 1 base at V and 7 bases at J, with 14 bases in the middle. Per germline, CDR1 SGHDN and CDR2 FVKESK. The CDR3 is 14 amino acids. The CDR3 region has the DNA TGTGCCAGCAGCCAAGTGACCAGGGGTGGGGAGCAGTACTTC. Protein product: CASSQVTRGGEQYF.

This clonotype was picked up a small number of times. CDR3 region: CASSYVQGMTDTQYF. In DNA form, the CDR3 reads TGTGCCAGCAGTTACGTGCAGGGTATGACAGATACGCAGTATTTT. The V call is TRBV6-5, the J call TRBJ2-3; D is perhaps TRBD1 (5 bases). Germline V gene sequence: CDR1 MNHEY, CDR2 SVGAGI. The CDR3 sequence is 15 residues long. V was pared by 2 bases and J by 3 bases, with 12 bases between.

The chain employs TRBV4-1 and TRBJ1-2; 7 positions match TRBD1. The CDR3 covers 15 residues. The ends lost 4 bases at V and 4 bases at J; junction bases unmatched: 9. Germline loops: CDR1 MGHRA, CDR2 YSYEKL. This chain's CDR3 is CASSPTRQGVYGYTF. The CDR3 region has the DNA TGCGCCAGCAGCCCCACCCGACAGGGCGTCTATGGCTACACCTTC.

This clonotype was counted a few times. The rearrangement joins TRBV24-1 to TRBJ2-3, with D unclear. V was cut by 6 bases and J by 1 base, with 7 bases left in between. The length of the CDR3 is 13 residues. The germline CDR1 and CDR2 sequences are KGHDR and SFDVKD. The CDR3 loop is CATSTLGTDTQYF. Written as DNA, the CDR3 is TGTGCCACCAGTACCCTAGGCACAGATACGCAGTATTTT.

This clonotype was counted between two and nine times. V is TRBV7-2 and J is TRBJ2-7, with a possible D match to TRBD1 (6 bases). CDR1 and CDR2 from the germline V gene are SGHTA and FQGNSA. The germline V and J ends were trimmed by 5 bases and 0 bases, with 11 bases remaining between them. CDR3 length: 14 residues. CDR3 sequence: CASSTGQISYEQYF. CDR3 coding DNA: TGTGCCAGCAGCACTGGACAGATCTCCTACGAGCAGTACTTC. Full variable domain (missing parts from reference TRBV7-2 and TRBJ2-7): GAGVSQSPSNKVTEKGKDVELRCDPISGHTALYWYRQSLGQGLEFLIYFQGNSAPDKSGLPSDRFSAERTGGSVSTLTIQRTQQEDSAVYLCASSTGQISYEQYFGPGTRLTVT.

For the CDR3, the DNA is TGTGCCAGCAGAGTGACAGAGGCTTCCTATGGCTACACCTTC. Translation: CASRVTEASYGYTF. The chain employs TRBV2 and TRBJ1-2; maybe TRBD1 (5 bases). V was shortened by 6 bases and J by 4 bases, with 15 bases between the two germline ends. The CDR3 covers 14 residues. Germline values: CDR1 SNHLY, CDR2 FYNNEI.